The source of this T cell receptor beta chain is a study of blood T cell repertoires in COVID-19. The ends lost 8 bases at V and 2 bases at J; junction bases unmatched: 0. The CDR3 totals 12 residues. Germline assignment: CDR1 SNHLY and CDR2 FYNNEI. Measured with immunoSEQ multiplex PCR; TCRdb has only the in-frame clones, and not every one. The sample has approximately 100,000 clones, roughly 80% seen once. This clonotype was obtained from a woman of 80 years or more with acute or convalescent COVID-19. Sequenced sample: peripheral blood. The chain combines TRBV2 with TRBJ1-5; TRBD1 matches at 7 bases. Written as DNA, the CDR3 is TGTGCCAGCGGGACAGGCAATCAGCCCCAGCATTTT. Amino acid sequence: CASGTGNQPQHF. Full variable domain (rest looked up from reference TRBV2 and TRBJ1-5): EPEVTQTPSHQVTQMGQEVILRCVPISNHLYFYWYRQILGQKVEFLVSFYNNEISEKSEIFDDQFSVERPDGSNFTLKIRSTKLEDSAMYFCASGTGNQPQHFGDGTRLSIL.